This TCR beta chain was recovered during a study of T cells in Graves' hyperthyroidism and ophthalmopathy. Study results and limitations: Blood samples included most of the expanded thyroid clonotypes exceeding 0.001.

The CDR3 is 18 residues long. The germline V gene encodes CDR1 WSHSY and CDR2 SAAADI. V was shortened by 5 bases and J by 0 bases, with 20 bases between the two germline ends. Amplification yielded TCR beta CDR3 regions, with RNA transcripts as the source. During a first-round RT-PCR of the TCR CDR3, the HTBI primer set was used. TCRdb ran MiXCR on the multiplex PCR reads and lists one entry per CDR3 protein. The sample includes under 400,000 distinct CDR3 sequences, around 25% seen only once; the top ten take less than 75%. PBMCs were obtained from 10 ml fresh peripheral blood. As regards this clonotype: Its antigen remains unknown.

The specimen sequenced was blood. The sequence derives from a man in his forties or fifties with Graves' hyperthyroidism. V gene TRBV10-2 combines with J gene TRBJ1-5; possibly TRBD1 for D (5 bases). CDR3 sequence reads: CASSRGGPDLYSNQPQHF. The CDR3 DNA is TGCGCCAGCAGTCGGGGCGGCCCCGACTTATATAGCAATCAGCCCCAGCATTTT.